This T cell receptor beta chain appears in the sequencing data of a study of T-cell reconstitution after alpha-beta-depleted transplantation in children. CDR1 is MDHEN, CDR2 SYDVKM, per germline. V lost 4 bases and J lost 6; bases outside the gene matches: 21. The CDR3 is 19 residues long. The authors prepared the TCRbeta library with unique molecular identifiers. Each CDR3 protein is one row after TCRdb ran MiXCR on the PCR reads. The data contain 350,000 to 450,000 distinct CDR3 sequences, roughly 20% of them singletons. At least ten counts were recorded for this clonotype. Here the sequenced sample was PBMCs from the stem cell graft donor, taken from the stem cell graft. The clonotype was recovered from a human donor who donated a stem cell graft to a child with acute myeloid leukemia. This chain links TRBV28 with TRBJ2-1; 7 bases fit TRBD2. The DNA of the CDR3 is TGTGCCAGCAGTTCCCCCTCCATTTTCGGGGGAGGGCCCATCAATGAGCAGTTCTTC. Residues: CASSSPSIFGGGPINEQFF.